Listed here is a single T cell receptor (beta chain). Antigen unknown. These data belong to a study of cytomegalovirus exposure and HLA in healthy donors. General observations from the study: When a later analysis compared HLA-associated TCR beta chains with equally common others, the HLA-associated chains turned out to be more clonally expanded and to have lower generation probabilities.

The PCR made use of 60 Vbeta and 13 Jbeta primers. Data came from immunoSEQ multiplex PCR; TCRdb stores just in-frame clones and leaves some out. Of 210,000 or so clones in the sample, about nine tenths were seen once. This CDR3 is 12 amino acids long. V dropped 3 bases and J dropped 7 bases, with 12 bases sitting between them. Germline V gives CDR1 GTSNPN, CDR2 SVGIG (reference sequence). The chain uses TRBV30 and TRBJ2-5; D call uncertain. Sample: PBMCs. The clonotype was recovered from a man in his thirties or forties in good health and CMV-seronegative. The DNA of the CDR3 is TGTGCCTGGAGATCGCTAGAGCGGACCCAGTACTTC. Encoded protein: CAWRSLERTQYF.